This T cell receptor (beta chain) was sequenced during a study of Ad26.COV2.S vaccination and SARS-CoV-2 variants. General study findings and limits: Researchers reported similar non-spike TCR breadth in vaccine and placebo recipients.

Treatment of the sample: about 20 received Ad26.COV2.S at low or high dose, single or two shots; about 5 received placebo; per-sample allocation not given. Collection of the samples took place on day 63 after the first injection of vaccine or placebo. Produced via immunoSEQ multiplex PCR; TCRdb's table is partial and in-frame only. The table shows approximately 420,000 clones, with about 88% occurring only once. This CDR3 is 15 amino acids long. Losses at the gene ends were 6 bases for V and 1 base for J; bases not matched to a gene: 7. Germline V gene sequence: CDR1 WSHSY, CDR2 SAAADI. Turning to this clone: Its antigen is as yet unknown.

This chain joins TRBV10-2 and TRBJ1-1; the match to TRBD1 covers 8 bases. The sequencing used peripheral blood, collected in a trial of Ad26.COV2.S vaccine versus placebo. This receptor was obtained from a person aged 18 to 65 who received the Ad26.COV2.S COVID-19 vaccine or a placebo. The CDR3 loop reads CASRPTGGANTEAFF. The DNA of the CDR3 is TGCGCCAGCAGACCTACAGGGGGGGCGAACACTGAAGCTTTCTTT.